This TCR beta chain originates from a study of cytomegalovirus exposure and HLA in healthy donors. General observations from the study: A prior analysis recorded that most TCR beta V segments were productive about 87% or about 30% of the time. Both high specificity and high sensitivity reportedly marked the classifier's diagnosis of cytomegalovirus status.

As concerns this clone: Its specificity is unknown.

PCR was performed using 60 Vbeta and 13 Jbeta primers. Sequencing used immunoSEQ multiplex PCR; TCRdb keeps in-frame clones, though not all of them. The sample includes approximately 27,000 clones. The sequence was collected from a man under 40 in good health and CMV-seronegative. Sequencing used PBMCs.

Here the CDR3 reads CASSQDMGTGSYEQYF. The CDR3 nucleotides read TGCGCCAGCAGCCAAGATATGGGGACAGGGAGCTACGAGCAGTACTTC. The chain has TRBV4-3 and TRBJ2-7; 9 bases align to TRBD1. The V gene end was trimmed by 0 bases and the J gene end by 3 bases; junction bases not matched to a gene: 6. This CDR3 is built from 16 residues. CDR1 is LGHNA and CDR2 is YSLEER in the germline V gene.